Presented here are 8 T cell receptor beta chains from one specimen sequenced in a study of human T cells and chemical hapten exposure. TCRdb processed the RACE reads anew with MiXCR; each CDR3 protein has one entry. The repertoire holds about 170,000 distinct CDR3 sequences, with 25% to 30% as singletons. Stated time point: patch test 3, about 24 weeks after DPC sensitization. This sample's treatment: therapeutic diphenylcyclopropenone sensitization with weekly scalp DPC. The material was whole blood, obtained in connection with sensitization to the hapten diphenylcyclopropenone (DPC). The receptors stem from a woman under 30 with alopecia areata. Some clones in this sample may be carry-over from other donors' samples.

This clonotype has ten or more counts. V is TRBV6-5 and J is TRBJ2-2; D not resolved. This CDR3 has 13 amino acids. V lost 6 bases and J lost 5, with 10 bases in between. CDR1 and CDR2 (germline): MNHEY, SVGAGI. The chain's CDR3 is CASSPPSTGELFF. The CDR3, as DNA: TGTGCCAGCAGCCCCCCCTCAACCGGGGAGCTGTTTTTT.

The CDR3 nucleotides are TGTGCCAGCAGTTTTATTGGACAGGGTAGGAGAACTGAAGCTTTCTTT. Its translation is CASSFIGQGRRTEAFF. The rearrangement joins TRBV27 to TRBJ1-1; 8 bases match TRBD1. There are 16 residues in the CDR3. J lost 5 bases, V lost 3 bases, and 11 bases had no gene match. Germline CDR1 MNHEY, CDR2 SMNVEV (reference sequence).

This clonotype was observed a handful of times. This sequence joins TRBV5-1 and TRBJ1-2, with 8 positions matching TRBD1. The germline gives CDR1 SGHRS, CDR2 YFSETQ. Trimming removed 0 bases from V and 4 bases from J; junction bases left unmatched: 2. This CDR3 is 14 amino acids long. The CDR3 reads CASSLDTGGYGYTF. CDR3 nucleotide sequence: TGCGCCAGCAGCTTGGATACAGGGGGCTATGGCTACACCTTC.

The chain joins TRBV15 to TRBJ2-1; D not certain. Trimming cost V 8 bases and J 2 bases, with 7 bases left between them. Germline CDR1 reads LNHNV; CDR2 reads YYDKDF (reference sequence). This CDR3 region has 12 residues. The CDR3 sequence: CATLQTYNEQFF. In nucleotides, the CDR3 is TGTGCCACCCTCCAAACCTACAATGAGCAGTTCTTC. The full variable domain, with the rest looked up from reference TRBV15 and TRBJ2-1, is DAMVIQNPRYQVTQFGKPVTLSCSQTLNHNVMYWYQQKSSQAPKLLFHYYDKDFNNEADTPDNFQSRRPNTSFCFLDIRSPGLGDTAMYLCATLQTYNEQFFGPGTRLTVL.

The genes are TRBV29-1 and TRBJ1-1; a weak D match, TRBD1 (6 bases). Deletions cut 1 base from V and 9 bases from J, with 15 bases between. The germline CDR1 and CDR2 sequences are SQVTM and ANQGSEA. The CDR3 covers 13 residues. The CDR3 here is CSVEVSPGDKAFF. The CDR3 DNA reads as TGCAGCGTTGAAGTATCGCCAGGGGATAAAGCTTTCTTT.

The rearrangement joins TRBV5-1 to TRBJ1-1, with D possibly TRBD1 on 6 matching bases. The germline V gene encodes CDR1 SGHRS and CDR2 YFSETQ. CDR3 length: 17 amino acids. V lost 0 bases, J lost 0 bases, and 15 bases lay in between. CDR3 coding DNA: TGCGCCAGCAGCTTGGCCACGGGGGCCGGGGTGAACACTGAAGCTTTCTTT. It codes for CASSLATGAGVNTEAFF. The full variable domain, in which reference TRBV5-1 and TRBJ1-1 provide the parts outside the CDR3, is KAGVTQTPRYLIKTRGQQVTLSCSPISGHRSVSWYQQTPGQGLQFLFEYFSETQRNKGNFPGRFSGRQFSNSRSEMNVSTLELGDSALYLCASSLATGAGVNTEAFFGQGTRLTVV.

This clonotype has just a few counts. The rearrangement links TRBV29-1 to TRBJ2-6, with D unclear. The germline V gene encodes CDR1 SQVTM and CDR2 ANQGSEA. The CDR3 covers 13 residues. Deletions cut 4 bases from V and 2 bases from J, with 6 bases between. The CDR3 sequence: CSVGQAGANVLTF. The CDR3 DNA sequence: TGCAGCGTTGGTCAGGCTGGGGCCAACGTCCTGACTTTC.

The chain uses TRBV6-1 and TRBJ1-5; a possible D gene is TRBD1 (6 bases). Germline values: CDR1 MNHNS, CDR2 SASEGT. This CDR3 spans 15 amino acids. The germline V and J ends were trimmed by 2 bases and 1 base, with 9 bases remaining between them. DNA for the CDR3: TGTGCCAGCAGTGAACTGGGGGCGAGCAATCAGCCCCAGCATTTT. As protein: CASSELGASNQPQHF.